Following are 19 T cell receptor beta chains from one sample sequenced in a study of cytomegalovirus exposure and HLA in healthy donors. Profiled with immunoSEQ multiplex PCR; TCRdb holds only in-frame clones, not every one. The repertoire includes about 200,000 clones, 70% to 90% of them detected once, and 2.9% sits in the top ten. The sample taken for sequencing was PBMCs. The receptors were gathered from a woman aged 18-29 years in good health and CMV-seronegative.

The CDR3 loop reads CASSSGGRSTDTQYF. The DNA of the CDR3 is TGTGCCAGCAGCTCGGGGGGGCGGAGCACAGATACGCAGTATTTT. This chain joins TRBV7-3 and TRBJ2-3; TRBD2 matches 8 bases. The V gene end was trimmed by 4 bases and the J gene end by 0 bases; junction bases not matched to a gene: 3. The CDR3 is 15 amino acids. The germline gives CDR1 SGHTA, CDR2 FQGTGA.

This chain uses TRBV7-9 with TRBJ1-3; D is ambiguous. Germline loops: CDR1 SEHNR, CDR2 FQNEAQ (reference sequence). This CDR3 region has 15 residues. V was shortened by 1 base and J by 2 bases, with 9 bases between the two germline ends. The CDR3 nucleotides are TGTGCCAGCAGCTTAGGGACGGGGACTGGAAACACCATATATTTT. Residues: CASSLGTGTGNTIYF.

The CDR3 protein is CASSIKGGLFYEQYF. In nucleotides, the CDR3 is TGTGCCAGTAGTATAAAGGGAGGCCTCTTCTACGAGCAGTACTTC. J is TRBJ2-7 and V is TRBV19; TRBD2 is a possible D gene (6 bases). Germline V gives CDR1 LNHDA, CDR2 SQIVND (reference sequence). Trimming cost V 2 bases and J 3 bases, with 14 bases left between them. The CDR3 covers 15 residues.

CDR3 sequence: CARKLGTDYRQFF. For the CDR3, the DNA is TGTGCCAGAAAGTTGGGAACGGACTACAGACAGTTCTTC. V gene TRBV6-5 combines with J gene TRBJ2-1, with D possibly TRBD2 on 6 matching bases. This CDR3 has 13 amino acids. Germline loops: CDR1 MNHEY, CDR2 SVGAGI. Trimming took off 9 bases at V and 13 bases at J, with 22 bases between the two ends.

This chain joins TRBV9 and TRBJ1-2; D gene uncertain. The ends were cut back, 0 bases at V and 8 bases at J, with 17 bases in the middle. The CDR3 has 15 amino acids. Germline V gene data show CDR1 as SGDLS and CDR2 as YYNGEE. The CDR3 nucleotides read TGTGCCAGCAGCGTAGGAGTTCTAGACGTACGCGGCTACACCTTC. Translation gives CASSVGVLDVRGYTF.

The gene calls are TRBV19 and TRBJ1-5, with D possibly TRBD1 on 5 matching bases. Germline V gives CDR1 LNHDA, CDR2 SQIVND (reference sequence). The CDR3 has 14 amino acids. Trimming cost V 2 bases and J 5 bases, with 10 bases left between them. The chain's CDR3 is CASSILGGDQPQHF. The CDR3 nucleotides read TGTGCCAGTAGTATATTGGGGGGGGATCAGCCCCAGCATTTT.

This chain links TRBV6-5 with TRBJ2-1; D is ambiguous. The CDR3 length is 13 residues. Between the trimmed V and J ends, which lost 8 bases and 6 bases, there was a span of 14 bases. Germline assignment: CDR1 MNHEY and CDR2 SVGAGI. In nucleotides, the CDR3 is TGTGCCAGCTCCCCCCACTCGCGCAATGAGCAGTTCTTC. It codes for CASSPHSRNEQFF.

The chain is built from TRBV19 and TRBJ2-7; TRBD2 is a possible D gene (5 bases). The germline gives CDR1 LNHDA, CDR2 SQIVND (reference sequence). V was trimmed by 3 bases and J by 1 base, leaving 10 bases between them. CDR3 size: 14 residues. The CDR3 coding sequence is TGTGCCAGTAGTATCGTTGGGGAGTCCTACGAGCAGTACTTC. Translated: CASSIVGESYEQYF.

The chain recombines TRBV4-2 with TRBJ2-7; TRBD2 agrees at 9 bases. After removal of 4 bases from V and 4 bases from J, the junction contained 26 bases not matched to a gene. Germline CDR1 reads LGHNA; CDR2 reads YNFKEQ. This CDR3 contains 21 residues. CDR3 bases: TGTGCCAGCAGCCGTCCGCGCTGGGGTAGCGGGAGTAAACTTACCGGGTACGAGCAGTACTTC. This encodes CASSRPRWGSGSKLTGYEQYF.

This chain links TRBV28 with TRBJ2-7; TRBD1 matches at 7 bases. V lost 4 bases and J lost 3; bases outside the gene matches: 9. Germline values: CDR1 MDHEN, CDR2 SYDVKM. The CDR3 consists of 15 residues. CDR3: CASSSQGPLFYEQYF. CDR3 coding DNA: TGTGCCAGCAGTTCACAGGGGCCGCTTTTCTACGAGCAGTACTTC. Together with reference TRBV28 and TRBJ2-7, the CDR3 gives the full variable domain: DVKVTQSSRYLVKRTGEKVFLECVQDMDHENMFWYRQDPGLGLRLIYFSYDVKMKEKGDIPEGYSVSREKKERFSLILESASTNQTSMYLCASSSQGPLFYEQYFGPGTRLTVT.

The rearrangement links TRBV5-1 to TRBJ2-6; possible D gene TRBD1, 5 bases. V dropped 2 bases and J dropped 2 bases, with 8 bases sitting between them. Per germline, CDR1 SGHRS and CDR2 YFSETQ. The CDR3 sequence is 15 residues long. The CDR3 DNA sequence: TGCGCCAGCAGCTTCAGGGCTGCTGGGGCCAACGTCCTGACTTTC. Protein: CASSFRAAGANVLTF.

The V gene is TRBV6-6, the J gene TRBJ2-7; D not certain. Trimming took off 6 bases at V and 4 bases at J, with 19 bases between the two ends. This CDR3 is 15 amino acids long. Germline-derived CDR1 and CDR2 are MNHNY and SVGAGI (reference sequence). In DNA form, the CDR3 reads TGTGCCAGCAGACTTAGCCGGGTCGGTAAATACGAGCAGTACTTC. This gives the protein CASRLSRVGKYEQYF.

This chain connects TRBV11-2 to TRBJ1-2, with 11 nucleotides matching TRBD1. The CDR3 consists of 18 residues. Germline trimming cut 6 bases from V and 3 bases from J; bases unmatched to any gene: 15. Germline CDR1 is SGHAT and CDR2 is FQNNGV. The CDR3 protein is CASSLTPGQGAIDYGYTF. The CDR3 DNA follows: TGTGCCAGCAGTCTAACCCCCGGACAGGGGGCGATCGACTATGGCTACACCTTC.

The chain's CDR3 is CASSYSSVNEKLFF. CDR3 nucleotide sequence: TGTGCCAGCAGTTACTCGAGCGTCAATGAAAAACTGTTTTTT. The chain employs TRBV6-5 and TRBJ1-4; no clear D gene. The CDR3 is 14 residues long. Per germline, CDR1 MNHEY and CDR2 SVGAGI. The V and J ends lost 0 bases and 5 bases respectively, with 7 bases between them.

V usage is TRBV7-2 and J usage is TRBJ2-7, with D maybe TRBD2 (6 bases). V was pared by 5 bases and J by 0 bases, with 8 bases between. Germline-derived CDR1 and CDR2 are SGHTA and FQGNSA. The CDR3 runs 13 residues. In DNA form, the CDR3 reads TGTGCCAGCAGCCGGGGGAGCTCCTACGAGCAGTACTTC. It specifies CASSRGSSYEQYF.

A remark on this clone: This clone may be a read error of a much larger clone one base away. V gene TRBV19 combines with J gene TRBJ2-3; D might be TRBD2 (5 bases). Trimming took off 4 bases at V and 0 bases at J, with 5 bases between the two ends. The length of the CDR3 is 13 residues. CDR1 is LNHDA and CDR2 is SQIVND in the germline V gene (reference sequence). The CDR3 DNA reads as TGTGCCAGTAGTAGCGGGAGCACAGATACGCAGTATTTT. This translates into CASSSGSTDTQYF.

The J gene is TRBJ1-2, the V gene TRBV27; 7 nucleotides match TRBD1. Trimming cost V 2 bases and J 5 bases; bases outside gene matches: 26. CDR1 is MNHEY, CDR2 SMNVEV, per germline (reference sequence). The CDR3 runs 21 residues. As DNA, the CDR3 is TGTGCCAGCAGTTTAAAAGGGGACGACAGGGCTGGGCACAAGGGGAGGTATGGCTACACCTTC. It yields the protein CASSLKGDDRAGHKGRYGYTF.

V usage is TRBV28 and J usage is TRBJ2-7, with 9 bases identical to TRBD2. The germline V gene has CDR1 MDHEN and CDR2 SYDVKM. Trimming removed 5 bases from V and 5 bases from J; junction bases left unmatched: 13. The CDR3 covers 16 residues. CDR3 residues: CASSMAASGARNEQYF. Written as DNA, the CDR3 is TGTGCCAGCAGTATGGCGGCTAGCGGGGCCCGGAACGAGCAGTACTTC. Drawing the rest from reference TRBV28 and TRBJ2-7, the complete variable domain is DVKVTQSSRYLVKRTGEKVFLECVQDMDHENMFWYRQDPGLGLRLIYFSYDVKMKEKGDIPEGYSVSREKKERFSLILESASTNQTSMYLCASSMAASGARNEQYFGPGTRLTVT.

The J gene is TRBJ1-2, the V gene TRBV28; 8 nucleotides match TRBD1. The CDR3 loop spans 15 amino acids. Germline CDR1 is MDHEN and CDR2 is SYDVKM. V dropped 6 bases and J dropped 4; count of bases not matched to a gene: 10. The CDR3 sequence: CASSAWGTGGYGYTF. In nucleotides, the CDR3 is TGTGCCAGCAGCGCCTGGGGAACAGGGGGCTATGGCTACACCTTC.